Sequencing of this TCR beta chain was carried out in a study of identical twins. A universal primer site came from template switching; cDNA carried unique molecular identifiers. TCRdb fed the 5' RACE reads into MiXCR, producing one record per CDR3 protein. The sample has roughly 350,000 distinct CDR3 sequences; about 9% are singletons. V lost 6 bases, J lost 4 bases, and 7 bases stayed unmatched. The germline V gene has CDR1 SGHKS and CDR2 YYEKEE (reference sequence). CDR3 size: 14 residues. Overall study findings and caveats: Invariant MAIT and iNKT cells may have partly biased zero-insertion analyses.

In regard to this clonotype: Its antigen is as yet unknown.

This clonotype was obtained from a woman aged 45 to 65 in good health. The specimen sequenced was naive T cells sorted from blood. This chain connects TRBV5-5 to TRBJ2-3, with 8 bases aligning to TRBD2. The CDR3: CASTGTSRSDTQYF. CDR3 in DNA: TGTGCCAGCACCGGGACTAGTAGGTCAGATACGCAGTATTTT.